The rows below give T cell receptor beta chains drawn from one sample of a study of T cells in Graves' hyperthyroidism and ophthalmopathy. TCRdb reanalysed the multiplex PCR reads using MiXCR and keeps one entry per CDR3 protein. The sample records a few hundred thousand distinct CDR3 sequences, 15% to 20% being singletons. Sequencing was performed on blood. The source of these receptors is a man in his forties with Graves' hyperthyroidism. The CDR3 runs from the conserved cysteine through the conserved F or W. A D gene is named only where the DNA matches it firmly. The listing skips clone size in some rows; elsewhere it reads once, few, many or a size class.

TRBJ2-2 | TRBV5-1 | 14 | . | . | CASSLLVATGELFF | TGCGCCAGCAGCTTGTTGGTGGCCACCGGGGAGCTGTTTTTT
TRBJ2-7 | TRBV20-1 | 13 | . | . | CSAPRRDTYEQYF | TGCAGTGCCCCTCGGAGAGACACCTACGAGCAGTACTTC
TRBJ1-1 | TRBV18 | 13 | TRBD1 | many | CASSAGTGVEAFF | TGTGCCAGCTCCGCCGGGACAGGAGTTGAAGCTTTCTTT
TRBJ1-1 | TRBV9 | 15 | . | . | CASREGGGGNTEAFF | TGTGCCAGCCGCGAGGGGGGGGGGGGGAACACTGAAGCTTTCTTT
TRBJ2-6 | TRBV7-2 | 19 | TRBD2 | . | CASSQGLAGVISGANVLTF | TGTGCCAGCAGCCAGGGACTAGCGGGGGTTATCTCTGGGGCCAACGTCCTGACTTTC
TRBJ1-2 | TRBV9 | 18 | TRBD1 | few | CASSPAHSGTGGTDGYTF | TGTGCCAGCTCACCGGCTCACTCCGGGACAGGGGGTACGGATGGCTACACCTTC
TRBJ2-3 | TRBV7-9 | 19 | TRBD2 | . | CASSHLGLAGGVGTDTQYF | TGTGCCAGCAGCCACCTGGGGCTAGCGGGGGGAGTGGGCACAGATACGCAGTATTTT
TRBJ1-4 | TRBV5-1 | 13 | . | many | CASSLETYEKLFF | TGCGCCAGCAGCTTAGAGACATATGAAAAACTGTTTTTT
TRBJ1-1 | TRBV2 | 13 | TRBD1 | many | CASSGQGDTEAFF | TGTGCCAGCAGTGGACAGGGGGACACTGAAGCTTTCTTT
TRBJ1-1 | TRBV29-1 | 11 | . | many | CSPYDRTEAFF | TGCAGCCCCTACGACAGAACTGAAGCTTTCTTT
TRBJ2-5 | TRBV2 | 15 | TRBD2 | many | CASSERRGDKETQYF | TGTGCCAGCAGTGAACGGCGGGGGGACAAAGAGACCCAGTACTTC
TRBJ1-5 | TRBV10-2 | 14 | TRBD1 | few | CASRGQGAYQPQHF | TGCGCCAGCAGGGGACAGGGGGCTTATCAGCCCCAGCATTTT
TRBJ2-3 | TRBV5-1 | 14 | . | . | CASSWGTSTDTQYF | TGCGCCAGCAGCTGGGGTACTAGCACAGATACGCAGTATTTT
TRBJ2-3 | TRBV30 | 14 | . | many | CAWSVGGPGDTQYF | TGTGCCTGGAGTGTGGGTGGGCCAGGAGATACGCAGTATTTT
TRBJ2-3 | TRBV11-1 | 15 | . | many | CASSSPGLGTDTQYF | TGTGCCAGCAGCTCCCCGGGACTTGGCACAGATACGCAGTATTTT
TRBJ1-5 | TRBV28 | 15 | . | many | CASSLPQGNNQPQHF | TGTGCCAGCAGTTTACCTCAGGGGAACAATCAGCCCCAGCATTTT
TRBJ2-1 | TRBV9 | 17 | . | many | CASSVGWGLKFQDEQFF | TGTGCCAGCAGCGTAGGGTGGGGATTGAAATTTCAGGATGAGCAGTTCTTC
TRBJ1-1 | TRBV20-1 | 14 | . | many | CSARDRVANTEAFF | TGCAGTGCTAGAGACAGGGTGGCGAACACTGAAGCTTTCTTT
TRBJ2-7 | TRBV9 | 15 | TRBD2 | . | CASTRGLAGANEQYF | TGTGCCAGCACTCGGGGACTAGCGGGGGCCAACGAGCAGTACTTC
TRBJ2-1 | TRBV30 | 15 | . | few | CAWSVLGEPYNEQFF | TGTGCCTGGAGTGTACTCGGGGAGCCCTACAATGAGCAGTTCTTC
TRBJ2-5 | TRBV7-7 | 15 | TRBD1 | few | CASSIDYRGQETQYF | TGTGCTAGCAGCATAGACTACAGGGGGCAAGAGACCCAGTACTTC
TRBJ1-5 | TRBV27 | 14 | TRBD1 | many | CASKPGQGSRPQHF | TGTGCCAGCAAGCCGGGACAGGGAAGTAGGCCCCAGCATTTT
TRBJ2-3 | TRBV28 | 16 | TRBD1 | . | CASSLSGTGRTDTQYF | TGTGCCAGCAGTTTATCCGGGACAGGGCGCACAGATACGCAGTATTTT
TRBJ2-2 | TRBV6-1 | 18 | TRBD2 | many | CASSEYQRGGRWTGELFF | TGTGCCAGCAGTGAATACCAGCGGGGGGGCCGATGGACCGGGGAGCTGTTTTTT
TRBJ2-1 | TRBV7-2 | 11 | . | many | CASSRSLEQFF | TGTGCCAGCAGCCGCTCGCTAGAGCAGTTCTTC
TRBJ2-1 | TRBV5-4 | 18 | TRBD2 | few | CASSTHRLAGVTYNEQFF | TGTGCCAGCAGCACTCACCGACTAGCGGGGGTGACCTACAATGAGCAGTTCTTC
TRBJ1-6 | TRBV3-1 | 14 | . | many | CASSQDSRDSPLHF | TGTGCCAGCAGCCAAGACTCCCGGGATTCACCCCTCCACTTT